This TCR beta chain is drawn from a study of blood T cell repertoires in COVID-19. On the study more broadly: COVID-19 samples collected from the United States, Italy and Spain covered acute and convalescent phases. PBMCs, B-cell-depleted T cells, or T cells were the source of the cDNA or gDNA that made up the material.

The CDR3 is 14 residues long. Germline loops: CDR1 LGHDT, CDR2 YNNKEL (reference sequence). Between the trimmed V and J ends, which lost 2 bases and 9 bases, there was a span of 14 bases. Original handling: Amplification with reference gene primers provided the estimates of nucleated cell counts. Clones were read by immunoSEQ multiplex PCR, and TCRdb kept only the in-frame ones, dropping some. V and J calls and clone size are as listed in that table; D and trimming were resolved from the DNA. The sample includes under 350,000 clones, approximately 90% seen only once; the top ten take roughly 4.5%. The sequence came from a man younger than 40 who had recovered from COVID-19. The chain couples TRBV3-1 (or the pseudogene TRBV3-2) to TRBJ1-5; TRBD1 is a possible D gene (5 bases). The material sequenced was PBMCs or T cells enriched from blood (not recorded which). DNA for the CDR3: TGTGCCAGCAGCCAAATGGGGACTGAGTGGCCCCAGCATTTT. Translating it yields CASSQMGTEWPQHF.